Each of the 24 T cell receptor beta chains below was sequenced from the same sample in a study of neoadjuvant anti-PD-1 for oral cavity cancer. The method was immunoSEQ multiplex PCR; TCRdb's version includes in-frame clones alone and lacks a portion of them. The sample shows 6,000 to 8,500 clones, 60% to 80% of them seen only once. The sample was PBMCs, taken before nivolumab (anti-PD-1) treatment. The receptors originated from a person between 35 and 79 years old with oral cavity squamous cell carcinoma.

This rearrangement joins TRBV4-3 to TRBJ1-6; D is undetermined. This CDR3 contains 14 residues. The germline gives CDR1 LGHNA, CDR2 YSLEER. V was clipped by 1 base and J by 8 bases, with 9 bases between them. CDR3 nucleotide sequence: TGCGCCAGCAGCCAAGTTGACTTAGATTCACCCCTCCACTTT. Protein: CASSQVDLDSPLHF.

The chain recombines TRBV7-2 with TRBJ1-1, with a possible D match to TRBD1 (6 bases). The CDR3 runs 14 residues. Per the germline V gene, CDR1 is SGHTA and CDR2 is FQGNSA. V lost 4 bases and J lost 3, with 12 bases in between. As DNA, the CDR3 is TGTGCCAGCAGCTCCAGGGGATACGACACTGAAGCTTTCTTT. It codes for CASSSRGYDTEAFF.

This chain uses TRBV6-1 with TRBJ2-2; 7 nucleotides line up with TRBD2. The CDR3 extends over 13 amino acids. Losses at the gene ends were 4 bases for V and 7 bases for J; bases not matched to a gene: 3. Germline values: CDR1 MNHNS, CDR2 SASEGT. The CDR3 nucleotides are TGTGCCAGCAGTGGACTAGCCGGCGGGGAGCTGTTTTTT. It translates to CASSGLAGGELFF.

The chain is built from TRBV7-9 and TRBJ1-1; the D is unclear. The CDR3 has 12 amino acids. The V end was cut by 5 bases, the J end by 0 bases, with 4 bases between. Germline CDR1 reads SEHNR; CDR2 reads FQNEAQ (reference sequence). The CDR3 DNA follows: TGTGCCAGCAGCCCCATGAACACTGAAGCTTTCTTT. The encoded protein is CASSPMNTEAFF.

This chain connects TRBV5-8 to TRBJ2-3, with 8 positions matching TRBD1. Losses at the gene ends were 3 bases for V and 0 bases for J; bases not matched to a gene: 3. The germline V gene encodes CDR1 SGHTS and CDR2 YDEGEE. The CDR3 consists of 15 residues. The CDR3 DNA follows: TGTGCCAGCAGCTCGGGACAGGTCAGCACAGATACGCAGTATTTT. Amino acid sequence: CASSSGQVSTDTQYF.

The chain is built from TRBV9 and TRBJ1-4, with a tentative D call TRBD1 (6 bases). V was shortened by 0 bases and J by 4 bases, with 7 bases between the two germline ends. In germline, CDR1 is SGDLS, CDR2 YYNGEE. This CDR3 region has 14 residues. The DNA for the CDR3 is TGTGCCAGCAGCGTAGAAGGGGGTAATGAAAAACTGTTTTTT. It encodes CASSVEGGNEKLFF.

V gene TRBV27 combines with J gene TRBJ2-7; D assignment may be TRBD1 or TRBD2 (6 bases each). The V gene lost 6 bases and the J gene lost 2 bases, with 17 bases spanning the gap. The length of the CDR3 is 15 residues. Germline CDR1 is MNHEY and CDR2 is SMNVEV (reference sequence). This CDR3 is CASRITPGATYEQYF. Written as DNA, the CDR3 is TGTGCCAGCAGGATCACTCCGGGGGCAACCTACGAGCAGTACTTC.

V gene TRBV5-1 combines with J gene TRBJ1-5; tentative D call: TRBD1 (6 bases). CDR1 and CDR2 from the germline V gene are SGHRS and YFSETQ. V lost 0 bases, J lost 9 bases, and 7 bases lay in between. The CDR3 is made up of 12 amino acids. Here the CDR3 DNA reads TGCGCCAGCAGCTTGGAAGGGGGGCCCCAGCATTTT. Translating gives CASSLEGGPQHF.

J is TRBJ2-1 and V is TRBV27; maybe TRBD2 (5 bases). CDR3 length equals 15 residues. The V end was cut by 6 bases, the J end by 9 bases, with 21 bases between. Germline loops: CDR1 MNHEY, CDR2 SMNVEV (reference sequence). The CDR3 sequence: CASSPRWGAYGEQFF. DNA of the CDR3: TGTGCCAGCAGCCCTAGGTGGGGAGCTTATGGTGAGCAGTTCTTC.

This clone was seen once. The chain links TRBV2 to TRBJ2-7, with 10 bases aligning to TRBD1. The V gene's germline CDR1 is SNHLY and CDR2 FYNNEI. V trimming: 10 bases; J trimming: 1 base; junction bases outside the gene matches: 4. CDR3 length: 13 amino acids. For the CDR3, the DNA is TGTGCCACCGGGACAGGGGATTCCTACGAGCAGTACTTC. Protein product: CATGTGDSYEQYF. Combining the CDR3 with reference TRBV2 and TRBJ2-7 gives the whole variable domain EPEVTQTPSHQVTQMGQEVILRCVPISNHLYFYWYRQILGQKVEFLVSFYNNEISEKSEIFDDQFSVERPDGSNFTLKIRSTKLEDSAMYFCATGTGDSYEQYFGPGTRLTVT.

V gene TRBV4-1 combines with J gene TRBJ1-2; 7 bases map to TRBD1. The CDR3 is made up of 16 amino acids. After removal of 6 bases from V and 8 bases from J, the junction contained 18 bases not matched to a gene. Germline CDR1 reads MGHRA; CDR2 reads YSYEKL. The CDR3 coding sequence is TGCGCCAGCAGAGAGGGACAGACGTCACCCTGGATAGGCTACACCTTC. Translated, it gives CASREGQTSPWIGYTF.

The chain employs TRBV6-5 and TRBJ2-3, with 9 bases matching TRBD1. The J segment lost 7 bases and the V segment lost 6 bases, leaving 5 bases of the junction unmatched. Germline-derived CDR1 and CDR2 are MNHEY and SVGAGI. The CDR3 extends over 13 amino acids. CDR3 sequence reads: CASRTGGRNTQYF. The CDR3 DNA is TGTGCCAGCAGAACAGGGGGCAGGAATACGCAGTATTTT.

This chain joins TRBV27 and TRBJ2-7; 9 bases agree with TRBD1. Germline-derived CDR1 and CDR2 are MNHEY and SMNVEV (reference sequence). There are 14 residues in the CDR3. V lost 5 bases and J lost 7; bases outside the gene matches: 9. The CDR3 spells CASSPGQGGREQYF. The CDR3 DNA reads as TGTGCCAGCAGTCCGGGACAGGGAGGCAGGGAGCAGTACTTC.

The CDR3 DNA sequence: TGTGCCAGCTCCCAGGAACCCGAATCTTTCTATGGCTACACCTTC. This encodes CASSQEPESFYGYTF. The chain couples TRBV18 to TRBJ1-2; D uncertain. V lost 6 bases to trimming and J lost 4 bases, with 18 bases between them. There are 15 residues in the CDR3. Germline CDR1 reads KGHSH; CDR2 reads LQKENI.

The chain carries TRBV18 and TRBJ1-1; TRBD1 is a possible D gene (6 bases). V lost 8 bases, J lost 2 bases, and 18 bases lay in between. This CDR3 has 15 residues. Germline CDR1 and CDR2: KGHSH and LQKENI. CDR3 nucleotides: TGTGCCAGCGCGATCTCCAGGACAGTCAACACTGAAGCTTTCTTT. This translates into CASAISRTVNTEAFF.

This clone was seen a few times. This chain joins TRBV7-2 and TRBJ1-1, with D unresolved. CDR3 size: 14 residues. Per germline, CDR1 SGHTA and CDR2 FQGNSA. Trimming shortened V by 2 bases and J by 5 bases, and 12 bases separated the two germline ends. The CDR3 is CASSLRSMGTEAFF. As DNA, the CDR3 is TGTGCCAGCAGCTTAAGGTCGATGGGGACTGAAGCTTTCTTT.

This clone appeared a single time. V is TRBV5-6 and J is TRBJ1-2, with D uncertain. V lost 0 bases, J lost 3 bases, and 3 bases lay in between. CDR1 and CDR2 from the germline V gene are SGHDT and YYEEEE. This CDR3 is 12 amino acids long. The CDR3 DNA is TGTGCCAGCAGCTTGGGGTACTATGGCTACACCTTC. It encodes CASSLGYYGYTF.

The J gene is TRBJ2-7, the V gene TRBV4-2; 8 bases map to TRBD2. The CDR3 has 17 amino acids. The germline gives CDR1 LGHNA, CDR2 YNFKEQ. Germline trimming cut 1 base from V and 5 bases from J; bases unmatched to any gene: 13. The CDR3 protein is CASSQGGGGQPPHEQYF. The DNA of the CDR3 is TGTGCCAGCAGCCAAGGGGGCGGGGGGCAACCCCCTCACGAGCAGTACTTC.

The chain carries TRBV2 and TRBJ1-4; TRBD1 agrees at 7 bases. After removal of 6 bases from V and 16 bases from J, the junction contained 11 bases not matched to a gene. The germline V gene encodes CDR1 SNHLY and CDR2 FYNNEI. This CDR3 has 12 amino acids. The CDR3 DNA reads as TGTGCCAGCAGCCTCGACAGGGTGGATCCGTTTTTT. Amino acid sequence: CASSLDRVDPFF.

This clone was observed a handful of times. The J gene is TRBJ2-7, the V gene TRBV23-1; D is uncertain. TRBV23-1 is recorded as an ORF, its role being uncertain. The V gene lost 3 bases and the J gene lost 0 bases, with 12 bases spanning the gap. The CDR3 loop spans 15 amino acids. As DNA, the CDR3 is TGCGCCAGCAGTCACCCGGGCTCCAGCTCCTACGAGCAGTACTTC. Protein sequence: CASSHPGSSSYEQYF.

The chain combines TRBV6-1 with TRBJ1-2; weak D call: TRBD1 (5 bases). CDR1 is MNHNS and CDR2 is SASEGT in the germline V gene. V was pared by 2 bases and J by 5 bases, with 12 bases between. The CDR3 runs to 14 residues. The CDR3 protein is CASSEHGTSYGYTF. In DNA, the CDR3 is TGTGCCAGCAGTGAACACGGGACTTCGTATGGCTACACCTTC.

V usage is TRBV16 and J usage is TRBJ1-2, with TRBD1 matching over 7 bases. Trimming took 0 bases from V and 7 from J; bases not matched to a gene: 2. Germline values: CDR1 KGHSY, CDR2 FQNENV. The CDR3 covers 13 residues. The CDR3 reads CASSQSTGFGYTF. The CDR3 DNA reads TGTGCCAGCAGCCAATCGACAGGGTTTGGCTACACCTTC.

This clone was found once. The chain carries TRBV10-3 and TRBJ1-1; the D gene is possibly TRBD1 (6 bases). Germline V gene data show CDR1 as ENHRY and CDR2 as SYGVKD. V dropped 6 bases and J dropped 3 bases, with 14 bases sitting between them. The CDR3 totals 14 residues. As DNA, the CDR3 is TGTGCCATCAGACAAGACAGGACTTACACTGAAGCTTTCTTT. This translates into CAIRQDRTYTEAFF.

The chain couples TRBV2 to TRBJ1-3; 8 bases line up with TRBD1. The germline V gene has CDR1 SNHLY and CDR2 FYNNEI. V was pared by 10 bases and J by 7 bases, with 12 bases of the junction left unmatched. This CDR3 has 14 amino acids. The CDR3 coding sequence is TGTGCCACCGCGGGGGACAGGATCGGGAACACCATATATTTT. Translated, it gives CATAGDRIGNTIYF. Filled out from reference TRBV2 and TRBJ1-3, the complete variable domain reads EPEVTQTPSHQVTQMGQEVILRCVPISNHLYFYWYRQILGQKVEFLVSFYNNEISEKSEIFDDQFSVERPDGSNFTLKIRSTKLEDSAMYFCATAGDRIGNTIYFGEGSWLTVV.